Following are 15 T cell receptor beta chains from one sample sequenced in a study of shared clonotypes between healthy human individuals. Profiling relied on immunoSEQ multiplex PCR, and the TCRdb table lists in-frame clones only, not all of them. The data contain roughly 1 million clones, 75% to 85% of them seen just once; the ten biggest clones take up under 0.65%. Material: memory CD4+ T cells from PBMCs. The subset is: CD45RA-negative fraction. Receptors were obtained from a man between 18 and 29 years old in good health. Some clones in this sample may be carry-over from other donors' samples.

This sequence joins TRBV27 and TRBJ2-1, with unresolved D. Germline loops: CDR1 MNHEY, CDR2 SMNVEV (reference sequence). Trimming took off 6 bases at V and 3 bases at J, with 9 bases between the two ends. This CDR3 is 13 amino acids long. CDR3 DNA: TGTGCCAGCAGCCCCAATGTCTACAATGAGCAGTTCTTC. This translates into CASSPNVYNEQFF.

This chain connects TRBV7-2 to TRBJ2-2; 7 bases map to TRBD1. CDR3 size: 15 residues. The V gene's germline CDR1 is SGHTA and CDR2 FQGNSA. V dropped 5 bases and J dropped 6; count of bases not matched to a gene: 9. The CDR3 bases are TGTGCCAGCAGCCAAAGTGTCCAGGGGGCCGGGGAGCTGTTTTTT. This translates into CASSQSVQGAGELFF.

Comment on this clone: The same CDR3 can be traced to other DNA sequences in this sample. The gene calls are TRBV9 and TRBJ2-7, with a tentative D call TRBD1 (6 bases). From germline, CDR1 is SGDLS and CDR2 YYNGEE. The CDR3 length is 14 residues. With 3 bases removed from V and 5 bases from J, the gap between germline ends came to 15 bases. CDR3 amino acids: CASSGTTGFHEQYF. DNA for the CDR3: TGTGCCAGCAGCGGTACTACAGGGTTCCACGAGCAGTACTTC.

This clone was picked up a small number of times. This chain links TRBV19 with TRBJ2-1; TRBD2 matches 11 bases. The junction had 7 bases not matched to a gene; V was cut back by 4 bases and J by 8 bases. From germline, CDR1 is LNHDA and CDR2 SQIVND (reference sequence). This CDR3 comprises 15 residues. The CDR3 sequence is CASSTTSGRMDEQFF. CDR3 nucleotides: TGTGCCAGTAGTACCACTAGCGGGAGAATGGATGAGCAGTTCTTC.

The gene calls are TRBV5-1 and TRBJ1-3; 9 positions match TRBD1. The CDR3 is made up of 15 amino acids. Trimming cost V 0 bases and J 4 bases; bases outside gene matches: 2. CDR1 and CDR2 (germline): SGHRS, YFSETQ. DNA of the CDR3: TGCGCCAGCAGCTTGGTAGGACAGGGGGGAAACACCATATATTTT. The encoded protein is CASSLVGQGGNTIYF. Supplemented by reference TRBV5-1 and TRBJ1-3, the full variable domain reads KAGVTQTPRYLIKTRGQQVTLSCSPISGHRSVSWYQQTPGQGLQFLFEYFSETQRNKGNFPGRFSGRQFSNSRSEMNVSTLELGDSALYLCASSLVGQGGNTIYFGEGSWLTVV.

This clone was picked up a small number of times. The chain employs TRBV7-3 and TRBJ2-5; D gene unclear. V lost 2 bases to trimming and J lost 2 bases, with 9 bases between them. The germline CDR1 and CDR2 sequences are SGHTA and FQGTGA. The length of the CDR3 is 14 residues. The CDR3 loop reads CASSLENQQETQYF. In nucleotides, the CDR3 is TGTGCCAGCAGCTTAGAAAACCAACAAGAGACCCAGTACTTC.

The chain uses TRBV20-1 and TRBJ2-7; D is unclear. V was trimmed by 3 bases and J by 6 bases, leaving 9 bases between them. The germline V gene has CDR1 DFQATT and CDR2 SNEGSKA (reference sequence). CDR3 length equals 11 residues. The CDR3 protein is CSARDEPEQYF. The CDR3 coding sequence is TGCAGTGCTAGGGACGAACCCGAGCAGTACTTC.

V gene TRBV6-5 combines with J gene TRBJ1-1; 8 positions match TRBD1. Germline V CDR1 and CDR2: MNHEY, SVGAGI. With 4 bases clipped from V and 10 bases from J, the junction kept 8 bases outside the gene matches. The CDR3 contains 13 residues. The CDR3 coding sequence is TGTGCCAGCAGTTCCCGGATACAGGGGGGAGCTTTCTTT. Its translation: CASSSRIQGGAFF.

The chain has TRBV9 and TRBJ1-2; D is undetermined. The CDR3 runs 11 residues. Trimming pared 7 bases from V and 8 bases from J, leaving 12 bases between. Germline CDR1 reads SGDLS; CDR2 reads YYNGEE. CDR3 sequence: CASGGVRGYTF. The CDR3 bases are TGTGCCAGCGGCGGGGTTCGAGGCTACACCTTC.

The rearrangement joins TRBV7-3 to TRBJ2-7, with 9 bases matching TRBD1. The germline V gene encodes CDR1 SGHTA and CDR2 FQGTGA. The CDR3 contains 15 residues. The trim removed 1 base at V and 9 bases at J, leaving 10 bases unmatched. This CDR3 is CASSLMPGQGFGQYF. In nucleotides, the CDR3 is TGTGCCAGCAGCTTAATGCCGGGACAGGGATTTGGGCAGTACTTC. Together with reference TRBV7-3 and TRBJ2-7, the CDR3 gives the full variable domain: GAGVSQTPSNKVTEKGKYVELRCDPISGHTALYWYRQSLGQGPEFLIYFQGTGAADDSGLPNDRFFAVRPEGSVSTLKIQRTERGDSAVYLCASSLMPGQGFGQYFGPGTRLTVT.

J is TRBJ1-2 and V is TRBV6-5; D is ambiguous. Germline V gene data show CDR1 as MNHEY and CDR2 as SVGAGI. CDR3 size: 15 residues. V was clipped by 6 bases and J by 3 bases, with 17 bases between them. In DNA form, the CDR3 reads TGTGCCAGCAGCAGGAGCGGGAACCTACACTATGGCTACACCTTC. As protein: CASSRSGNLHYGYTF.

This clone was detected many times. The chain is built from TRBV27 and TRBJ2-1; D is perhaps TRBD1 or TRBD2 (5 bases each). CDR1 and CDR2 (germline): MNHEY, SMNVEV (reference sequence). This CDR3 spans 13 amino acids. The V gene lost 3 bases and the J gene lost 7 bases, with 10 bases spanning the gap. The CDR3 protein is CASSFLEGNEQFF. The CDR3 bases are TGTGCCAGCAGTTTCCTCGAGGGGAATGAGCAGTTCTTC.

The rearrangement links TRBV10-1 to TRBJ2-1; no definite D call. Germline V gene lookup returns CDR1 WNHNN and CDR2 SYGVQD (reference sequence). The CDR3 is made up of 13 amino acids. The V gene lost 6 bases and the J gene lost 3 bases, with 9 bases spanning the gap. CDR3 sequence: CASSKDGYNEQFF. The DNA for the CDR3 is TGCGCCAGCAGCAAAGACGGCTACAATGAGCAGTTCTTC.

This clone was seen a few times. This sequence joins TRBV7-9 and TRBJ1-1, with a possible D match to TRBD1 (5 bases). Germline loops: CDR1 SEHNR, CDR2 FQNEAQ (reference sequence). CDR3 size: 13 residues. The V end lost 5 bases, the J end lost 11 bases, and 18 bases lay between the germline ends. CDR3 sequence: CASSIGAATYAFF. The CDR3 DNA reads TGTGCCAGCAGCATCGGGGCAGCAACCTACGCTTTCTTT. The full variable domain, completed using reference TRBV7-9 and TRBJ1-1, is DTGVSQNPRHKITKRGQNVTFRCDPISEHNRLYWYRQTLGQGPEFLTYFQNEAQLEKSRLLSDRFSAERPKGSFSTLEIQRTEQGDSAMYLCASSIGAATYAFFGQGTRLTVV.

The chain is built from TRBV28 and TRBJ1-1, with a tentative D call TRBD1 (6 bases). The V end was cut by 3 bases, the J end by 0 bases, with 11 bases between. The length of the CDR3 is 15 residues. In germline, CDR1 is MDHEN, CDR2 SYDVKM. The CDR3 reads CASSLGGPMNTEAFF. Written as DNA, the CDR3 is TGTGCCAGCAGTTTGGGGGGGCCCATGAACACTGAAGCTTTCTTT.